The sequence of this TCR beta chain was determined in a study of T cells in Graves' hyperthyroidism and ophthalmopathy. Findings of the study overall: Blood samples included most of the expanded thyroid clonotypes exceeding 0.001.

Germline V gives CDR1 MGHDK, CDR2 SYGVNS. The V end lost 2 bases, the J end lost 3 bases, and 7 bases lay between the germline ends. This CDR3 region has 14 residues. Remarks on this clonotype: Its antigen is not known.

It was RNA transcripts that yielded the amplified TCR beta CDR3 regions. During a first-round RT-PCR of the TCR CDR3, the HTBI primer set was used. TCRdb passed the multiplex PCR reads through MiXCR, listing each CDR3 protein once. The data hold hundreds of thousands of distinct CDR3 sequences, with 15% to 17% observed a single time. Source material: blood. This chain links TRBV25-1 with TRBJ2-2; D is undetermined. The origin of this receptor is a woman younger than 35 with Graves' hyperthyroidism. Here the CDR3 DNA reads TGTGCCAGCAGTGAAGTAGGGTACACCGGGGAGCTGTTTTTT. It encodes CASSEVGYTGELFF.